This section outlines one T cell receptor beta chain sequence together with its context. This record belongs to a study of blood T cell repertoires in COVID-19. Clones were sequenced by immunoSEQ multiplex PCR, and TCRdb holds only the in-frame ones, with some missing. The data hold about 100,000 clones, with about 89% observed a single time. Trimming left V 4 bases short and J 5 bases short, with 11 bases between. Germline V gives CDR1 SGDLS, CDR2 YYNGEE. CDR3 size: 13 residues. This receptor was taken from a human donor in a cohort sampled during active COVID-19. The specimen sequenced was peripheral blood. The chain has TRBV9 and TRBJ2-3, with D tentatively TRBD1 (5 bases). The CDR3 reads CASSLVGVDTQYF. CDR3 nucleotides: TGTGCCAGCAGCCTTGTAGGGGTAGATACGCAGTATTTT.